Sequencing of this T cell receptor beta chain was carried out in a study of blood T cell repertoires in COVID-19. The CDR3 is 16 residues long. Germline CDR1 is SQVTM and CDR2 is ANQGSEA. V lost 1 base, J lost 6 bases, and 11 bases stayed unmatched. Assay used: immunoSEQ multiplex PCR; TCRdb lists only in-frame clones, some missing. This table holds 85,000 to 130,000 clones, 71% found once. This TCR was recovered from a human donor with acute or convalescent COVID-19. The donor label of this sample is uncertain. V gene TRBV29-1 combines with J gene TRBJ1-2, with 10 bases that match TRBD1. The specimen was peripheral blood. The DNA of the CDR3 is TGCAGCGTTGAAGTTTGGGAAGACAGGGGGCCTAATGGCTACACCTTC. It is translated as CSVEVWEDRGPNGYTF.